These 9 T cell receptor beta chains were sequenced from one sample in a study of molecular identifiers for immune sequencing clone quantification. TCRdb re-analysed the PCR reads in MiXCR, keeping a single row per CDR3 protein. Of about 640,000 distinct CDR3 sequences detected, around 20% appear once; the ten largest clones hold roughly 0.9%. Material: naive CD8+ T cells from blood, with Jurkat cell RNA spiked in. Indicated subset: FACS-sorted CD8+CD4-CCR7+CD45RA+ naive T cells. Receptors were obtained from a human donor in good health. Some libraries in this study had Jurkat cell RNA spiked in.

The rearrangement joins TRBV28 to TRBJ2-7, with 11 positions matching TRBD1. Looked up from germline, CDR1 is MDHEN and CDR2 is SYDVKM. Trimming took 7 bases from V and 2 from J; bases not matched to a gene: 10. There are 16 residues in the CDR3. CDR3 nucleotides: TGTGCCAGCACCCAACCGGGGACAGGGGGTCCCTACGAGCAGTACTTC. It encodes CASTQPGTGGPYEQYF.

This clonotype was counted many times. This sequence joins TRBV25-1 and TRBJ2-7; a possible D gene is TRBD2 (5 bases). This CDR3 contains 11 residues. The germline gives CDR1 MGHDK, CDR2 SYGVNS. V was trimmed by 8 bases and J by 7 bases, leaving 12 bases between them. CDR3 bases: TGTGCCAGCCACCGTTCGGGAGAGCAGTACTTC. It encodes CASHRSGEQYF.

This clonotype was detected ten times or more. The rearrangement uses TRBV11-2 and TRBJ2-5; D not resolved. This CDR3 comprises 13 residues. Germline values: CDR1 SGHAT, CDR2 FQNNGV. V was shortened by 2 bases and J by 1 base, with 5 bases between the two germline ends. DNA of the CDR3: TGTGCCAGCAGCTTACGACGCCAAGAGACCCAGTACTTC. Translating it yields CASSLRRQETQYF.

This clonotype was detected ten times or more. V gene TRBV27 combines with J gene TRBJ1-1; unclear D gene. V was clipped by 10 bases and J by 8 bases, with 14 bases between them. The CDR3 sequence is 11 residues long. CDR1 is MNHEY, CDR2 SMNVEV, per germline (reference sequence). CDR3 sequence reads: CATHTGKEAFF. For the CDR3, the DNA is TGTGCCACCCACACGGGGAAAGAAGCTTTCTTT.

Many counts were recorded for this clonotype. The rearrangement joins TRBV4-3 to TRBJ2-7; TRBD1 matches 8 bases. From germline, CDR1 is LGHNA and CDR2 YSLEER. The CDR3 contains 15 residues. V lost 0 bases, J lost 6 bases, and 7 bases stayed unmatched. This CDR3 reads CASSQDQTGVSEQYF. The CDR3 nucleotides are TGCGCCAGCAGCCAAGATCAGACAGGGGTCTCCGAGCAGTACTTC.

This clonotype was observed many times. V usage is TRBV7-2 and J usage is TRBJ2-7, with 11 positions matching TRBD2. In germline, CDR1 is SGHTA, CDR2 FQGNSA. V trimming: 1 base; J trimming: 0 bases; junction bases outside the gene matches: 8. This CDR3 is 18 amino acids long. The CDR3 sequence is CASSLVGLAGGISYEQYF. The CDR3, as DNA: TGTGCCAGCAGCTTAGTCGGGCTAGCGGGAGGAATCTCCTACGAGCAGTACTTC.

This clonotype was counted ten times or more. The chain is built from TRBV28 and TRBJ2-5; 9 bases are shared with TRBD1. Germline loops: CDR1 MDHEN, CDR2 SYDVKM. V dropped 6 bases and J dropped 4; count of bases not matched to a gene: 6. The CDR3 runs 14 residues. Here the CDR3 DNA reads TGTGCCAGCAGGGCTCGGACAGGGGCAGAGACCCAGTACTTC. Amino acids: CASRARTGAETQYF.

This clonotype has more than one count but fewer than ten. This rearrangement joins TRBV12-3 or TRBV12-4 to TRBJ2-1, with TRBD1 as a possible D gene (5 bases). V lost 8 bases and J 3 bases, leaving 14 bases between the germline ends. The CDR3 contains 14 residues. CDR3: CASCSDSHYNEQFF. DNA for the CDR3: TGTGCCAGCTGTTCCGACAGTCACTACAATGAGCAGTTCTTC.

The sample holds many counts of this clonotype. The rearrangement links TRBV6-5 to TRBJ2-3; TRBD2 aligns across 13 bases. CDR1 is MNHEY, CDR2 SVGAGI, per germline. The CDR3 consists of 15 residues. V lost 6 bases, J lost 6 bases, and 6 bases stayed unmatched. Written as DNA, the CDR3 is TGTGCCAGCAGGCCGGGACTAGCGGGACTGGATACGCAGTATTTT. It codes for CASRPGLAGLDTQYF.